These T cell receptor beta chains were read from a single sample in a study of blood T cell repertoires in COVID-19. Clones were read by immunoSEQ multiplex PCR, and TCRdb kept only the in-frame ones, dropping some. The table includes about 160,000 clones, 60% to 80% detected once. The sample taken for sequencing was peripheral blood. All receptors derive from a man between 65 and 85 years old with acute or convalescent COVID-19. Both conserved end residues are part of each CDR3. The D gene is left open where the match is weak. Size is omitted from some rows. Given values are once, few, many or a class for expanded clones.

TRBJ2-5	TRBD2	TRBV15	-	CATSSSGRAKETQYF	TGTGCCACCAGCAGCAGCGGGAGGGCCAAAGAGACCCAGTACTTC
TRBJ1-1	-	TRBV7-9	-	CASSFGGRGNTEAFF	TGTGCCAGCAGCTTCGGTGGCAGGGGTAATACTGAAGCTTTCTTT
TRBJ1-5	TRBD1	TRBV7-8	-	CASSLVEGQGLNQPQHF	TGTGCCAGCAGCTTAGTTGAAGGACAGGGCCTAAATCAGCCCCAGCATTTT
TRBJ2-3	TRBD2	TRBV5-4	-	CAYGGTSGGGTDTQYF	TGTGCCTACGGTGGGACTAGCGGGGGGGGCACAGATACGCAGTATTTT
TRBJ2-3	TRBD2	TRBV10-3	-	CAIREHSGGGATDTQYF	TGTGCCATCAGGGAACATAGCGGGGGGGGTGCCACAGATACGCAGTATTTT
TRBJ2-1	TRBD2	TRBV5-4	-	CASSTPSGAYNEQFF	TGTGCCAGCAGCACGCCTAGCGGGGCCTACAATGAGCAGTTCTTC
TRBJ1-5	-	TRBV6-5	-	CASITGSQPQHF	TGTGCCAGCATTACGGGAAGTCAGCCCCAGCATTTT
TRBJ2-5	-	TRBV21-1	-	CASTPRGGGETQYF	TGTGCCAGCACCCCAAGGGGGGGTGGGGAGACCCAGTACTTC
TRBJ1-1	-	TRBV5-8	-	CASSLAVGGGAHTEAFF	TGTGCCAGCAGCTTGGCCGTAGGGGGAGGGGCACACACTGAAGCTTTCTTT
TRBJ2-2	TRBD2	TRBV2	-	CASSRTSVDTGELFF	TGTGCCAGCAGCCGGACTAGCGTGGACACCGGGGAGCTGTTTTTT
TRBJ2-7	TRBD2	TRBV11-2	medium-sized	CASSLVVSGGGEQYF	TGTGCCAGCAGCTTAGTGGTTTCGGGGGGTGGAGAGCAGTACTTC
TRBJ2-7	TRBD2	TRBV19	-	CASSIRVAGNYEQYF	TGTGCCAGTAGTATTAGAGTAGCGGGGAACTACGAGCAGTACTTC
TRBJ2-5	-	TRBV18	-	CASSPGQQETQYF	TGTGCCAGCTCACCAGGACAGCAAGAGACCCAGTACTTC
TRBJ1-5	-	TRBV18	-	CASQAGGNQPQHF	TGTGCCAGCCAGGCGGGGGGGAATCAGCCCCAGCATTTT
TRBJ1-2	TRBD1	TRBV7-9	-	CASSVISGQGDRGYTF	TGTGCCAGCAGCGTAATTTCGGGACAGGGCGATCGTGGCTACACCTTC
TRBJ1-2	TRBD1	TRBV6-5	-	CASRRSTGDYGYTF	TGTGCCAGCAGAAGAAGCACAGGGGACTATGGCTACACCTTC
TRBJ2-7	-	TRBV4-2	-	CASSQDRSLVHYEQYF	TGTGCCAGCAGCCAAGACAGATCCCTAGTTCACTACGAGCAGTACTTC
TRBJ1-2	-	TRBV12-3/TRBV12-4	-	CASRHGGLPTF	TGTGCCAGCAGACACGGGGGATTACCTACCTTC
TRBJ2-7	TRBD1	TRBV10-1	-	CASSTGTVSTRQYF	TGCGCCAGCAGCACCGGGACAGTTAGTACGAGGCAGTACTTC
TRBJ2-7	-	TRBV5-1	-	CASSQTRFSYEQYF	TGCGCCAGCAGCCAGACTAGATTCTCCTACGAGCAGTACTTC
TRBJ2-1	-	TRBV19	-	CASSPGYNEQFF	TGTGCCAGTTCGCCGGGCTACAATGAGCAGTTCTTC
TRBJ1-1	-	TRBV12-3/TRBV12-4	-	CASSRTEAFF	TGTGCCAGCAGTCGGACAGAAGCTTTCTTT
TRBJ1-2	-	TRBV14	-	CASSQYRDLGYTF	TGTGCCAGCAGCCAATACAGGGACCTGGGCTACACCTTC
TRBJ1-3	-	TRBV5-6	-	CASRPTGDDTIYF	TGTGCCAGCCGGCCTACGGGGGATGACACCATATATTTT
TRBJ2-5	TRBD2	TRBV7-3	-	CASSPTSGVQETQYF	TGTGCCAGCAGCCCGACTAGCGGAGTCCAAGAGACCCAGTACTTC
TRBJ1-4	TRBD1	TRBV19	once	CASSIPNRGKEEKLFF	TGTGCCAGTAGTATCCCAAACAGGGGGAAAGAAGAAAAACTGTTTTTT
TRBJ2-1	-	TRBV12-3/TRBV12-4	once	CATGYGYEQFF	TGTGCCACCGGTTACGGGTATGAGCAGTTCTTC
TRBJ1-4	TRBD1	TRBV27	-	CASSSSGTGGRDREKLFF	TGTGCCAGCAGTTCCTCCGGGACAGGGGGGCGCGATCGGGAAAAACTGTTTTTT
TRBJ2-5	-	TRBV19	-	CASSPTTGQETQYF	TGTGCCAGTAGTCCAACGACAGGACAAGAGACCCAGTACTTC
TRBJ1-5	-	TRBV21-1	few	CASSMGPQGRNQPQHF	TGTGCCAGCAGCATGGGCCCACAGGGCCGCAATCAGCCCCAGCATTTT
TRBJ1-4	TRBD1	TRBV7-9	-	CASRRSGTANEKLFF	TGTGCCAGCAGGCGATCCGGGACAGCTAATGAAAAACTGTTTTTT
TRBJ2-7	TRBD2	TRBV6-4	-	CASSRTSGGYEQYF	TGTGCCAGCAGCCGGACTAGCGGGGGGTACGAGCAGTACTTC
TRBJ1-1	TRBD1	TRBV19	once	CASSSRTGRGVNTEAFF	TGTGCCAGTAGTTCCCGGACAGGGAGAGGAGTGAACACTGAAGCTTTCTTT
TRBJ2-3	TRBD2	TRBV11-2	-	CASSLVVAGVLATQYF	TGTGCCAGCAGCTTAGTGGTAGCGGGGGTTTTGGCTACGCAGTATTTT
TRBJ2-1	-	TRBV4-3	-	CASSQEQGRTLSEQFF	TGCGCCAGCAGCCAAGAACAGGGACGGACCCTTTCTGAGCAGTTCTTC
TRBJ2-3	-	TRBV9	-	CASDRGSDTQYF	TGTGCCAGCGACCGGGGATCGGATACGCAGTATTTT
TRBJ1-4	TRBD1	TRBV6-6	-	CASRLDRGPEKLFF	TGTGCCAGCAGACTCGACAGGGGACCCGAAAAACTGTTTTTT
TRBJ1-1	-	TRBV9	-	CASSLTVNTEAFF	TGTGCCAGCAGCTTGACAGTGAACACTGAAGCTTTCTTT
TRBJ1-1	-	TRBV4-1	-	CASSHLPGVGTEAFF	TGCGCCAGCAGCCACCTGCCCGGGGTAGGGACTGAAGCTTTCTTT
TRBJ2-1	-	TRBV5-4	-	CASSWPVPPGEQFF	TGTGCCAGCAGCTGGCCGGTCCCCCCAGGGGAGCAGTTCTTC
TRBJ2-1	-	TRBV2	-	CASSERGSSYNEQFF	TGTGCCAGCAGTGAACGGGGAAGCTCCTACAATGAGCAGTTCTTC
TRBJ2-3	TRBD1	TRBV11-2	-	CASSLAVDRATQYF	TGTGCCAGCAGCTTAGCGGTTGACAGGGCCACGCAGTATTTT
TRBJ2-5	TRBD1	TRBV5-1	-	CASRIGQGETQYF	TGCGCCAGCAGAATCGGACAGGGGGAGACCCAGTACTTC
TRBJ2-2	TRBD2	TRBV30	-	CAWSGTSGRIGELFF	TGTGCCTGGAGTGGGACTAGCGGGAGGATCGGGGAGCTGTTTTTT
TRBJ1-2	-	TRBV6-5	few	CASSRGYGYTF	TGTGCCAGCAGTCGGGGATATGGCTACACCTTC
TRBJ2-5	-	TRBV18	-	CASSPRRSQETQYF	TGTGCCAGCTCACCCCGCCGGAGCCAAGAGACCCAGTACTTC
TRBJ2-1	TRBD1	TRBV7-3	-	CASSSQGAYNEQFF	TGTGCCAGCAGCTCACAGGGGGCATACAATGAGCAGTTCTTC
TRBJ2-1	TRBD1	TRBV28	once	CASQGPGGDNEQFF	TGTGCCAGCCAGGGCCCAGGGGGTGACAATGAGCAGTTCTTC
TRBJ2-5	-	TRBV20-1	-	CSARPQETQYF	TGCAGTGCTAGACCTCAAGAGACCCAGTACTTC
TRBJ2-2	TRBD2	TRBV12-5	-	CASGPLALAGELFF	TGTGCTAGTGGCCCACTAGCGCTGGCCGGGGAGCTGTTTTTT
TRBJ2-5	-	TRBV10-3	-	CAISEISQETQYF	TGTGCCATCAGTGAAATATCCCAAGAGACCCAGTACTTC
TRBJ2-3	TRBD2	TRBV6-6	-	CASSYSRGGGTTQYF	TGTGCCAGCAGTTACTCGCGGGGGGGAGGAACTACGCAGTATTTT
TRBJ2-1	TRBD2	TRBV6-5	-	CASSYIGRVGDEQFF	TGTGCCAGCAGTTACATCGGGAGGGTAGGGGATGAGCAGTTCTTC
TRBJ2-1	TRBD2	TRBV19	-	CASSIDQAPRPGGRDNEQFF	TGTGCCAGTAGTATAGATCAAGCCCCCCGGCCTGGCGGGAGGGATAATGAGCAGTTCTTC
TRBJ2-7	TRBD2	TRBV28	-	CATATSGYEQYF	TGTGCCACTGCGACTAGCGGGTACGAGCAGTACTTC
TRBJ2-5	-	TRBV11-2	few	CASSLDHSQIETQYF	TGTGCCAGCAGCTTAGATCATTCCCAAATAGAGACCCAGTACTTC
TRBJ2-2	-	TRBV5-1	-	CASSLVGGLTTGELFF	TGCGCCAGCAGTTTGGTCGGGGGGCTCACCACCGGGGAGCTGTTTTTT